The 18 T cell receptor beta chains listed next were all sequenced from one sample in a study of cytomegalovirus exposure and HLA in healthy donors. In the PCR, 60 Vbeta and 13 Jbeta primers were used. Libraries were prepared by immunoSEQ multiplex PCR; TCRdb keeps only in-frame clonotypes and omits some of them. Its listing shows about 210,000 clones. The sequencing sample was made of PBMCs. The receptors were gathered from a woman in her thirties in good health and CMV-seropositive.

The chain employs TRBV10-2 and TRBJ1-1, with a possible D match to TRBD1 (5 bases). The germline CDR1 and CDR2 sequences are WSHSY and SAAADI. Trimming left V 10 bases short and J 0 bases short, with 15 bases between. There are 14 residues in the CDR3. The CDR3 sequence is CATRQRNLNTEAFF. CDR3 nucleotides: TGCGCCACAAGACAGCGTAATCTGAACACTGAAGCTTTCTTT.

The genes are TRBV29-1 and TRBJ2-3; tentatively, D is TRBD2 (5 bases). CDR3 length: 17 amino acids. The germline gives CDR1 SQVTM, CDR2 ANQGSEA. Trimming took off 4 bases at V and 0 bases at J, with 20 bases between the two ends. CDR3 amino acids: CSVARERVLRSTDTQYF. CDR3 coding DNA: TGCAGCGTTGCGAGAGAGAGGGTACTCCGGAGCACAGATACGCAGTATTTT.

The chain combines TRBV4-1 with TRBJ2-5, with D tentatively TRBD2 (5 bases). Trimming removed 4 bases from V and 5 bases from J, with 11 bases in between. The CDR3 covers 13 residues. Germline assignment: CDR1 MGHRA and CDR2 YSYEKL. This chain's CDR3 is CASSRARGETQYF. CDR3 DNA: TGCGCCAGCAGCCGGGCGCGAGGGGAGACCCAGTACTTC.

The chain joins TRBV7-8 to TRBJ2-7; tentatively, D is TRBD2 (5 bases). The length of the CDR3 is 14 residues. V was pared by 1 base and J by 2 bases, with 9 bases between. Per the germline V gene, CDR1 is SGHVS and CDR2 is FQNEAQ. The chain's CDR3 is CASSLEETTYEQYF. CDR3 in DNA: TGTGCCAGCAGCTTAGAGGAGACTACCTACGAGCAGTACTTC.

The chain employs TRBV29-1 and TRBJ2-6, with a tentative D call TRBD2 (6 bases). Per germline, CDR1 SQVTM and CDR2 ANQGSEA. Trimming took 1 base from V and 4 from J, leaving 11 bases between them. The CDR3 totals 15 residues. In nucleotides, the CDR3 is TGCAGCGTTGAAGGGGGGGTTTCGGGGGCCAACGTCCTGACTTTC. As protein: CSVEGGVSGANVLTF.

The CDR3 DNA sequence: TGTGCCAGCTCACCATCCAGGTACTTC. Residues: CASSPSRYF. The chain joins TRBV18 to TRBJ2-5; D gene ambiguous. Germline CDR1 and CDR2: KGHSH and LQKENI. Trimming removed 2 bases at V and 13 bases at J, with 5 bases between. This CDR3 contains 9 residues. Full variable domain (missing parts from reference TRBV18 and TRBJ2-5): NAGVMQNPRHLVRRRGQEARLRCSPMKGHSHVYWYRQLPEEGLKFMVYLQKENIIDESGMPKERFSAEFPKEGPSILRIQQVVRGDSAAYFCASSPSRYFGPGTRLLVL.

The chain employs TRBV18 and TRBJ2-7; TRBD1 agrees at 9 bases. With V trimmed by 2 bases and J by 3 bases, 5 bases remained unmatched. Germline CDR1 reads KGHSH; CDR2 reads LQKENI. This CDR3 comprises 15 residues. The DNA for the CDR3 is TGTGCCAGCTCACCATTAGAGGGACAGGGCTACGAGCAGTACTTC. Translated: CASSPLEGQGYEQYF.

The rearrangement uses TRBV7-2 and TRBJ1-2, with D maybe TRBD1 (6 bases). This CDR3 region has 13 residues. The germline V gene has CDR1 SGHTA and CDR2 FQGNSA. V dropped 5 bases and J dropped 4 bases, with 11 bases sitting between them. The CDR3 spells CASSPDRSYGYTF. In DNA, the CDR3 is TGTGCCAGCAGCCCTGACAGGTCCTATGGCTACACCTTC.

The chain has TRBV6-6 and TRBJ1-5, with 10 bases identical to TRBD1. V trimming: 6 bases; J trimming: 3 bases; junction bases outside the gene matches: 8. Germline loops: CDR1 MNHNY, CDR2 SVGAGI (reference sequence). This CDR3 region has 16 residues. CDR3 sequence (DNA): TGTGCCAGCAGGTATAAGGGACAGGGGAACAATCAGCCCCAGCATTTT. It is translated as CASRYKGQGNNQPQHF.

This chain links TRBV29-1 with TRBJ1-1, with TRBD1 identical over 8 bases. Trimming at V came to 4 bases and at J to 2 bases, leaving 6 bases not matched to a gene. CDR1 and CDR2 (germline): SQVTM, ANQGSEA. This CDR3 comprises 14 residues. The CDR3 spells CSVGVTGVNTEAFF. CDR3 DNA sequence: TGCAGCGTTGGGGTGACAGGGGTTAACACTGAAGCTTTCTTT.

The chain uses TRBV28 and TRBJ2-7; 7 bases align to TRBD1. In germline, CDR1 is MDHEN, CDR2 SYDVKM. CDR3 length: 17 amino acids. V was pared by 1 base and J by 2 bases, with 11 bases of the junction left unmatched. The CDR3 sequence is CASSLSTWGQPAYEQYF. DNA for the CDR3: TGTGCCAGCAGTTTATCAACCTGGGGACAGCCAGCCTACGAGCAGTACTTC.

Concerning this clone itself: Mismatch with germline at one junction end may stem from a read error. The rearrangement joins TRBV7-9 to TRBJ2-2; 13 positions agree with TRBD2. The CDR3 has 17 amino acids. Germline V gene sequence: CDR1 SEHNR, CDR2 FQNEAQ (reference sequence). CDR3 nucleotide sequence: TGTGCCACCACCGGGACTAGCGGGACCTTCAACACCGGGAAGCTGTTTTTT. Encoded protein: CATTGTSGTFNTGKLFF.

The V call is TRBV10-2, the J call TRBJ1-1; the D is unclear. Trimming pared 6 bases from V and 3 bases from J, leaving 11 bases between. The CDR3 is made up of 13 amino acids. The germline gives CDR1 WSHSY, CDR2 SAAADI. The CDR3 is CASRDPVDTEAFF. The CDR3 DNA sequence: TGCGCCAGCAGAGATCCGGTAGACACTGAAGCTTTCTTT.

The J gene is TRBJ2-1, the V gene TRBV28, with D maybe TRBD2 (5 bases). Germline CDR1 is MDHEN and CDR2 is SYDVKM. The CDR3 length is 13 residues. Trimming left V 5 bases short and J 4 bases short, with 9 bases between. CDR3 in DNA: TGTGCCAGCAGTGGGAGCGGTTACAATGAGCAGTTCTTC. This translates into CASSGSGYNEQFF.

The DNA of the CDR3 is TGTGCCAGCAGGCAGGATTATAGCAATCAGCCCCAGCATTTT. Residues: CASRQDYSNQPQHF. J is TRBJ1-5 and V is TRBV2; D is unresolved. The CDR3 sequence is 14 residues long. Germline-derived CDR1 and CDR2 are SNHLY and FYNNEI. The germline V and J ends were trimmed by 6 bases and 0 bases, with 9 bases remaining between them.

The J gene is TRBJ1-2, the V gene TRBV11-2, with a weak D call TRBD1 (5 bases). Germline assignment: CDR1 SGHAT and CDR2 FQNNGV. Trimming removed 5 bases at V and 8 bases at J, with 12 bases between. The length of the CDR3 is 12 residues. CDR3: CASSAGDGGYTF. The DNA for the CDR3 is TGTGCCAGCAGCGCGGGGGACGGCGGCTACACCTTC.

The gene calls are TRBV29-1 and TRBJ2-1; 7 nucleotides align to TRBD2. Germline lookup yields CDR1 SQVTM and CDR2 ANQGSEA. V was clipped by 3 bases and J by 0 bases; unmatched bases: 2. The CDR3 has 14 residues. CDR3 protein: CSVEGGSSYNEQFF. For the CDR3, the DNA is TGCAGCGTTGAGGGGGGGAGCTCCTACAATGAGCAGTTCTTC.

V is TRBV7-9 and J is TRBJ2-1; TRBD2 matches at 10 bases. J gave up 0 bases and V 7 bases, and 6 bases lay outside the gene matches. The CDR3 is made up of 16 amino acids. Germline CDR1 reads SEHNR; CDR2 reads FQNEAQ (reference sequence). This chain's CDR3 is CASTHSGRHSYNEQFF. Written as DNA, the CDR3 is TGTGCCAGCACCCATAGCGGGAGGCACTCCTACAATGAGCAGTTCTTC.